This T cell receptor (beta chain) originates from a study of siplizumab effects on memory and regulatory T cells. Study results and caveats: For siplizumab cultures, the suppressive function of their proliferating Tregs was not confirmed. Naive T cells seemed more diverse than memory cells and seemed major alloresponse contributors. Among mappable alloreactive CD4+ clones, the Treg-derived fraction averaged around 69% with siplizumab versus 25% to 30% in controls. In roughly 80-95% of proliferating CD4+ or CD8+ clones, a naive or memory phenotype could not be assigned.

Worth noting for this clone: What it recognizes is unknown.

TCRdb keeps only in-frame clones here, not all; method: immunoSEQ multiplex PCR. The sample has about 100,000 clones, roughly 94% seen once. This receptor was obtained from a human donor in good health. Input material: Tregs sorted from blood.

The CDR3, as DNA: TGTGCCATTCTCGCTCTGTATACGCAGTATTTT. This codes for CAILALYTQYF. This chain links TRBV7-9 with TRBJ2-3; D is ambiguous. The length of the CDR3 is 11 residues. With 10 bases removed from V and 7 bases from J, the gap between germline ends came to 12 bases. CDR1 SEHNR and CDR2 FQNEAQ come from the germline V gene (reference sequence).